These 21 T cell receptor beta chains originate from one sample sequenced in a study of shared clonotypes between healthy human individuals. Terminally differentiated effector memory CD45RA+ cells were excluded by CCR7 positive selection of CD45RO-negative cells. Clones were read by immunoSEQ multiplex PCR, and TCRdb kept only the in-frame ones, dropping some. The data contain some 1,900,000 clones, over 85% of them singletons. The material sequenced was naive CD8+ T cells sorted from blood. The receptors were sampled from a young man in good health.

CDR3 loop: CASSLQEGYEQYF. CDR3 bases: TGTGCCAGCAGCCTTCAGGAGGGCTACGAGCAGTACTTC. This chain joins TRBV7-9 and TRBJ2-7; TRBD2 might be the D (6 bases). The CDR3 length is 13 residues. CDR1 SEHNR and CDR2 FQNEAQ come from the germline V gene (reference sequence). V lost 5 bases, J lost 3 bases, and 11 bases lay in between.

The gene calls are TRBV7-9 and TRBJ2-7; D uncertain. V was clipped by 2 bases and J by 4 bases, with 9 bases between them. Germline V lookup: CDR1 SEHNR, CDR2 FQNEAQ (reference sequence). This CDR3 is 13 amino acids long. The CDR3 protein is CASSLSATYEQYF. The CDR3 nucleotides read TGTGCCAGCAGCTTATCAGCTACGTACGAGCAGTACTTC.

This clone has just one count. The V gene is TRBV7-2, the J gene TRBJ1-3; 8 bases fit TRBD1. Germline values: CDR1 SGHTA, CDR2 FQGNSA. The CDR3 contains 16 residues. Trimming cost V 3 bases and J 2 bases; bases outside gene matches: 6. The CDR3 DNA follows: TGTGCCAGCAGCTTGGACAGGGTCGCCCCTGGAAACACCATATATTTT. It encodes CASSLDRVAPGNTIYF.

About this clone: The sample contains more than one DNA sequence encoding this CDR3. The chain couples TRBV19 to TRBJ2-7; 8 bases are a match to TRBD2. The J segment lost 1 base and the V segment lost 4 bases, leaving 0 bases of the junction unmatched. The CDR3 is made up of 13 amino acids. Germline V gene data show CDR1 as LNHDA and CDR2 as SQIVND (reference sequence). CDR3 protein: CASSSGRSYEQYF. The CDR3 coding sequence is TGTGCCAGTAGTAGCGGGAGGTCCTACGAGCAGTACTTC.

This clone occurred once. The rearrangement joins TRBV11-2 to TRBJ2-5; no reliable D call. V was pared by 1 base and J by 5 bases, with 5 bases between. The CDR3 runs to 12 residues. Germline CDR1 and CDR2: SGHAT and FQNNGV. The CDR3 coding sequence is TGTGCCAGCAGCTTAGTTCCCGAGACCCAGTACTTC. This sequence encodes CASSLVPETQYF.

CDR3 region: CASSYNRPGELFF. The CDR3, as DNA: TGCGCCAGCAGCTACAACCGACCCGGGGAGCTGTTTTTT. This chain joins TRBV5-1 and TRBJ2-2, with unresolved D. V lost 3 bases and J 6 bases, leaving 9 bases between the germline ends. Germline CDR1 and CDR2: SGHRS and YFSETQ. The CDR3 has 13 residues.

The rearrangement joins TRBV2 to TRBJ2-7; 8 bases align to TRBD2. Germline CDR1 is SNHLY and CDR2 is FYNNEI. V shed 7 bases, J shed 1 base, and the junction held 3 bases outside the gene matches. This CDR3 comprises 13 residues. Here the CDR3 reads CASTTGGSYEQYF. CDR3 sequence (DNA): TGTGCCAGCACGACGGGAGGGTCCTACGAGCAGTACTTC. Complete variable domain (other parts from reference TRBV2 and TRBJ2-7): EPEVTQTPSHQVTQMGQEVILRCVPISNHLYFYWYRQILGQKVEFLVSFYNNEISEKSEIFDDQFSVERPDGSNFTLKIRSTKLEDSAMYFCASTTGGSYEQYFGPGTRLTVT.

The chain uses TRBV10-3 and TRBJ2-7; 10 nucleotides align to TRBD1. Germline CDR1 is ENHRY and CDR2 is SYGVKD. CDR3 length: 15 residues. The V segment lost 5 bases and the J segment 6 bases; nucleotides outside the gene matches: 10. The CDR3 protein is CAISFKGTGEAEQYF. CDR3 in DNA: TGTGCCATCAGTTTCAAAGGGACAGGGGAAGCCGAGCAGTACTTC.

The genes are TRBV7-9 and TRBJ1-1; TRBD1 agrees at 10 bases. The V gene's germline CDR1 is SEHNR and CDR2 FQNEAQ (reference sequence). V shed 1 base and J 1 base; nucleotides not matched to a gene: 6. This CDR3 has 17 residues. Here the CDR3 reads CASSLVGTGAPNTEAFF. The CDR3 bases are TGTGCCAGCAGCTTAGTAGGGACAGGGGCCCCGAACACTGAAGCTTTCTTT.

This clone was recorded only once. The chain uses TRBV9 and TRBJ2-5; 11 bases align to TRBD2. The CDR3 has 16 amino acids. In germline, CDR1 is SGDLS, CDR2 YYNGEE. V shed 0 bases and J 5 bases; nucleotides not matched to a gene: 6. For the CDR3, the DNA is TGTGCCAGCAGCGTAGGTAGCGGGGGGGTCGGGGAGACCCAGTACTTC. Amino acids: CASSVGSGGVGETQYF.

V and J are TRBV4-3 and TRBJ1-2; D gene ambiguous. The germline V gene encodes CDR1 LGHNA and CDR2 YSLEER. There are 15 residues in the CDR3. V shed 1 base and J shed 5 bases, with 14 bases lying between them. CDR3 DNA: TGCGCCAGCAGCCAAGCGGAGGGCTCGTCTTATGGCTACACCTTC. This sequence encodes CASSQAEGSSYGYTF.

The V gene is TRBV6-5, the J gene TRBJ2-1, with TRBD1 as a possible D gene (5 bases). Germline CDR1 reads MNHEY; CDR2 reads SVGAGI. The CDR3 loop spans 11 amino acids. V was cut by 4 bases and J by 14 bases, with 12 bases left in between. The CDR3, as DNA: TGTGCCAGCAGTTTAGTAGGGGTAGAGTTCTTC. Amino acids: CASSLVGVEFF.

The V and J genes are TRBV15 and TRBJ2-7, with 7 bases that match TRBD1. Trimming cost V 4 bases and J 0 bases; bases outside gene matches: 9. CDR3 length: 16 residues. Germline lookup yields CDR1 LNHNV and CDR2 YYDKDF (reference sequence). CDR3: CATSTRQGMASYEQYF. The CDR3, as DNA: TGTGCCACCAGCACCCGACAGGGTATGGCCTCCTACGAGCAGTACTTC.

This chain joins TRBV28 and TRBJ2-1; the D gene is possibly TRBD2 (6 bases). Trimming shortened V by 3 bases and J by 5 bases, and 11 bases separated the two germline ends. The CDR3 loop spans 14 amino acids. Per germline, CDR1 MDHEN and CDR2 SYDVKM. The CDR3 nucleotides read TGTGCCAGCAGTTTGCGCGGGGCGGACAATGAGCAGTTCTTC. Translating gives CASSLRGADNEQFF.

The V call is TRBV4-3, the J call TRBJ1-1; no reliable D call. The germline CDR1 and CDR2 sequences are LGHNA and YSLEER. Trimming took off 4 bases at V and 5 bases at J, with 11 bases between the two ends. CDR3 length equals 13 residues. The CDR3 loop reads CASSLKWETEAFF. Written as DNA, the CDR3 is TGCGCCAGCAGCCTAAAATGGGAAACTGAAGCTTTCTTT.

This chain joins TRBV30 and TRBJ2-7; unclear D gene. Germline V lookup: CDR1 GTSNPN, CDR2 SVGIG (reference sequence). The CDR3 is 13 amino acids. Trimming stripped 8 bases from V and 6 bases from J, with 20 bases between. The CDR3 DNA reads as TGTGCCGGGTCCTCTCAACGCGGCTCCGAGCAGTACTTC. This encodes CAGSSQRGSEQYF.

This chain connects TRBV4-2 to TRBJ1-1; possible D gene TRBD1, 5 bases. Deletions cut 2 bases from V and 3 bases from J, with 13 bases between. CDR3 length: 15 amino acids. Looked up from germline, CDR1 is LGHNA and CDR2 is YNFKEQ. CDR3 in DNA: TGTGCCAGCAGCCAACTCGGGACCCGGGACACTGAAGCTTTCTTT. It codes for CASSQLGTRDTEAFF.

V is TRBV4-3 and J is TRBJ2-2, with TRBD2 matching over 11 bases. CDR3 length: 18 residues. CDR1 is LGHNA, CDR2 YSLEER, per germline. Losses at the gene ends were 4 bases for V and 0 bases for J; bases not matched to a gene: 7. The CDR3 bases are TGCGCCAGCAGCCCGGGACTAGCGGATATCCCGAACACCGGGGAGCTGTTTTTT. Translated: CASSPGLADIPNTGELFF.

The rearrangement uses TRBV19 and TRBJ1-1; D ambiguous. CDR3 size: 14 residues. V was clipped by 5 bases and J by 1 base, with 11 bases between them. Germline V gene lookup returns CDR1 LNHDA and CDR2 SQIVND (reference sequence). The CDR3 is CASSDRWRNTEAFF. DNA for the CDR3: TGTGCCAGTAGTGATCGCTGGCGGAACACTGAAGCTTTCTTT.

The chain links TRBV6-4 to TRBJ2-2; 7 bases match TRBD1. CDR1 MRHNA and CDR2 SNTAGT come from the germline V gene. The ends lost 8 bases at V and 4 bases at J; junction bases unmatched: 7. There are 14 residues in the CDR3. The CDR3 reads CASGATGATGELFF. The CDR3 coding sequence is TGTGCCAGCGGGGCCACAGGGGCCACCGGGGAGCTGTTTTTT.

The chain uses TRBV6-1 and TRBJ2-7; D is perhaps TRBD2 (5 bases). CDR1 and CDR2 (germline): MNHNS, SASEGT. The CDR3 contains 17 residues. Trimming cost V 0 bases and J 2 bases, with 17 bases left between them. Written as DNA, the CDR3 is TGTGCCAGCAGTGAAGCGCTTCTGAGGGAGAGCGCCTACGAGCAGTACTTC. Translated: CASSEALLRESAYEQYF.